The 15 T cell receptor beta chains below were found in one sample sequenced in a study of T cells after yellow fever vaccination. TCRdb fed the 5' RACE reads into MiXCR, producing one record per CDR3 protein. The data hold more than 200,000 distinct CDR3 sequences, with approximately 3.6% observed a single time. The material was PBMCs, obtained 15 days after the yellow fever booster vaccination. These TCRs come from a young man who received the YFV17D yellow fever vaccine.

Ten or more counts support this clonotype. The chain couples TRBV4-3 to TRBJ2-7; 7 bases line up with TRBD2. The CDR3 totals 12 residues. V gave up 1 base and J gave up 6 bases; unmatched junction bases: 0. Germline V gene data show CDR1 as LGHNA and CDR2 as YSLEER. The CDR3 nucleotides are TGCGCCAGCAGCCAAGGGGGGGGCGAGCAGTACTTC. It codes for CASSQGGGEQYF.

This clonotype showed up many times. The CDR3 sequence: CASRPDLGNTEAFF. Written as DNA, the CDR3 is TGTGCCAGTAGGCCAGACCTGGGGAACACTGAAGCTTTCTTT. The rearrangement links TRBV19 to TRBJ1-1; D is uncertain. Trimming took off 6 bases at V and 1 base at J, with 12 bases between the two ends. CDR1 is LNHDA and CDR2 is SQIVND in the germline V gene (reference sequence). CDR3 length: 14 amino acids.

This clonotype was counted at least ten times. The CDR3 nucleotides read TGTGCCAGCAGCCAAGGCCAACTCCAGTACTTC. Its translation: CASSQGQLQYF. The V gene is TRBV14, the J gene TRBJ2-5; D gene uncertain. CDR1 is SGHDN, CDR2 FVKESK, per germline. The CDR3 contains 11 residues. Trimming left V 1 base short and J 10 bases short, with 7 bases between.

This clonotype was counted at least ten times. The chain carries TRBV7-9 and TRBJ2-3, with 11 nucleotides matching TRBD2. This CDR3 region has 14 residues. Germline V gene data show CDR1 as SEHNR and CDR2 as FQNEAQ (reference sequence). Losses at the gene ends were 5 bases for V and 6 bases for J; bases not matched to a gene: 4. This CDR3 reads CASSVTSGADTQYF. The CDR3 DNA follows: TGTGCCAGCAGCGTGACTAGCGGGGCCGATACGCAGTATTTT.

This clonotype occurred many times. The CDR3 DNA reads as TGCAGCGGCCGACAGGGGGTCTATGGCTACACCTTC. Translation gives CSGRQGVYGYTF. The chain employs TRBV29-1 and TRBJ1-2; 9 bases fit TRBD1. V lost 7 bases and J lost 4; bases outside the gene matches: 4. The CDR3 consists of 12 residues. Germline loops: CDR1 SQVTM, CDR2 ANQGSEA.

This clonotype has at least ten counts. This chain joins TRBV27 and TRBJ1-5; the D gene is possibly TRBD1 (5 bases). V lost 8 bases, J lost 1 base, and 9 bases lay in between. The V gene's germline CDR1 is MNHEY and CDR2 SMNVEV (reference sequence). The CDR3 covers 13 residues. The CDR3 DNA reads TGTGCCAGCGTCGGGGCCAGCAATCAGCCCCAGCATTTT. Translation: CASVGASNQPQHF.

About this clonotype: With a much larger clone just one base away, this may be a read error. The chain is built from TRBV27 and TRBJ1-2, with TRBD1 as a possible D gene (6 bases). The CDR3 length is 14 residues. Per the germline V gene, CDR1 is MNHEY and CDR2 is SMNVEV (reference sequence). In DNA, the CDR3 is TGTGCCAGCAGTCGGGGGGGGACATTCTATGGCTGCACCTTC. This encodes CASSRGGTFYGCTF.

This clonotype has at least ten counts. This chain uses TRBV28 with TRBJ2-5; 9 bases are a match to TRBD2. Per the germline V gene, CDR1 is MDHEN and CDR2 is SYDVKM. This CDR3 spans 15 amino acids. J was trimmed by 5 bases and V by 2 bases; bases with no gene match: 6. The CDR3 DNA is TGTGCCAGCAGTTTAGGGCGGGGGGGAATCGAGACCCAGTACTTC. Its translation: CASSLGRGGIETQYF. The variable domain in full, with the rest retrieved from reference TRBV28 and TRBJ2-5, is DVKVTQSSRYLVKRTGEKVFLECVQDMDHENMFWYRQDPGLGLRLIYFSYDVKMKEKGDIPEGYSVSREKKERFSLILESASTNQTSMYLCASSLGRGGIETQYFGPGTRLLVL.

At least ten counts were recorded for this clonotype. The chain is built from TRBV20-1 and TRBJ1-3; no firm D call. Germline CDR1 is DFQATT and CDR2 is SNEGSKA (reference sequence). This CDR3 contains 14 residues. Between the trimmed V and J ends, which lost 0 bases and 0 bases, there was a span of 6 bases. CDR3 loop: CSARDPSSGNTIYF. As DNA, the CDR3 is TGCAGTGCTAGAGACCCATCCTCTGGAAACACCATATATTTT.

There are many counts of this clonotype. The CDR3 DNA reads TGTGCCAGCACTCCCAGCCAGCGGGGGATGGCCCAGTACTTC. It yields the protein CASTPSQRGMAQYF. The genes are TRBV12-3 or TRBV12-4 and TRBJ2-5, with 8 bases that match TRBD2. The CDR3 is made up of 14 amino acids. The ends lost 7 bases at V and 9 bases at J; junction bases unmatched: 13.

This clonotype came up a few times. The chain joins TRBV18 to TRBJ2-1; D perhaps matches TRBD2 (6 bases). V shed 8 bases and J shed 7 bases, with 18 bases lying between them. The CDR3 loop spans 14 amino acids. The germline V gene encodes CDR1 KGHSH and CDR2 LQKENI. CDR3: CASPPGPGGNEQFF. The CDR3 coding sequence is TGTGCCAGCCCTCCGGGGCCCGGGGGAAATGAGCAGTTCTTC.

This clonotype has ten or more counts. V usage is TRBV20-1 and J usage is TRBJ2-1; 8 bases align to TRBD2. The length of the CDR3 is 16 residues. The junction had 5 bases not matched to a gene; V was cut back by 1 base and J by 0 bases. CDR1 and CDR2 (germline): DFQATT, SNEGSKA (reference sequence). CDR3 region: CSARGVGLASYNEQFF. CDR3 DNA sequence: TGCAGTGCTAGAGGGGTCGGACTAGCCTCCTACAATGAGCAGTTCTTC.

In this sample, this clonotype turned up a few times. The chain is built from TRBV5-6 and TRBJ2-6; D gene uncertain. CDR1 SGHDT and CDR2 YYEEEE come from the germline V gene. This CDR3 has 16 amino acids. The V gene lost 4 bases and the J gene lost 1 base, with 12 bases spanning the gap. The CDR3 DNA follows: TGTGCCAGCAGCCCTACAGCGCGTTCTGGGGCCAACGTCCTGACTTTC. Protein: CASSPTARSGANVLTF.

This clonotype was found many times. The V gene is TRBV5-1, the J gene TRBJ2-5, with D tentatively TRBD2 (7 bases). This CDR3 region has 14 residues. Trimming shortened V by 7 bases and J by 2 bases, and 15 bases separated the two germline ends. Per germline, CDR1 SGHRS and CDR2 YFSETQ. CDR3 residues: CASGIGGLQETQYF. CDR3 coding DNA: TGCGCCAGCGGAATCGGGGGGCTACAAGAGACCCAGTACTTC.

The chain combines TRBV7-9 with TRBJ2-7; no clear D. CDR1 and CDR2 (germline): SEHNR, FQNEAQ (reference sequence). The CDR3 runs 13 residues. The ends were cut back, 1 base at V and 5 bases at J, with 9 bases in the middle. The CDR3 DNA reads as TGTGCCAGCAGCTTAGGGCTTGGAAACGAGCAGTACTTC. This gives the protein CASSLGLGNEQYF.